Below, 18 T cell receptor beta chains from the same sample are listed, as sequenced in a study of memory CD4+ T cells and cytomegalovirus serostatus. Measured with immunoSEQ multiplex PCR; TCRdb has only the in-frame clones, and not every one. This sample has tens of thousands of clones; under 90% occur once, and the top ten carry around 0.6%. Single viable CD3+CD4+CD8-CD45RO+ cells were sorted as the memory CD4+ T cells. The sequenced sample was memory CD4+ T cells from blood. The receptor source for this set is an adult in good health and CMV-seronegative.

The table lists this clone with a few counts. This CDR3 is CASSETLGGNQPQHF. Written as DNA, the CDR3 is TGTGCCAGCAGTGAGACCTTAGGGGGGAATCAGCCCCAGCATTTT. This sequence joins TRBV2 and TRBJ1-5; D possibly corresponds to TRBD1 (6 bases). Germline assignment: CDR1 SNHLY and CDR2 FYNNEI. V lost 3 bases and J 4 bases, leaving 13 bases between the germline ends. There are 15 residues in the CDR3.

This clone was seen only once. The rearrangement links TRBV5-4 to TRBJ1-1; D is perhaps TRBD1 (5 bases). Germline V gives CDR1 SGHNT, CDR2 YYREEE (reference sequence). V was shortened by 3 bases and J by 1 base, with 7 bases between the two germline ends. CDR3 length: 13 amino acids. The CDR3 loop reads CASSYDRNTEAFF. The DNA for the CDR3 is TGTGCCAGCAGCTATGACAGGAACACTGAAGCTTTCTTT.

The rearrangement joins TRBV7-8 to TRBJ2-5; 7 bases match TRBD1. The CDR3 runs 15 residues. Trimming at V came to 4 bases and at J to 2 bases, leaving 7 bases not matched to a gene. Looked up from germline, CDR1 is SGHVS and CDR2 is FQNEAQ. The CDR3 is CASSSKTGVQETQYF. Here the CDR3 DNA reads TGTGCCAGCAGCTCTAAAACAGGGGTGCAAGAGACCCAGTACTTC.

This clone occurred a few times. This rearrangement joins TRBV5-1 to TRBJ2-7; D tentatively fits TRBD1 or TRBD2 (5 bases each). Germline CDR1 SGHRS, CDR2 YFSETQ. Trimming removed 0 bases from V and 0 bases from J, with 13 bases in between. The CDR3 runs 16 residues. The CDR3 nucleotides are TGCGCCAGCAGCTTGGAGGGTTTTGGGACCTCCTACGAGCAGTACTTC. Its translation is CASSLEGFGTSYEQYF.

This chain links TRBV10-3 with TRBJ2-2; 9 bases agree with TRBD1. The germline V gene has CDR1 ENHRY and CDR2 SYGVKD. The CDR3 runs to 16 residues. V was pared by 6 bases and J by 0 bases, with 5 bases of the junction left unmatched. The CDR3 sequence: CAISGTGSSNTGELFF. CDR3 bases: TGTGCCATCAGCGGGACAGGGTCCTCGAACACCGGGGAGCTGTTTTTT.

This clone was detected only once. The chain recombines TRBV10-3 with TRBJ1-6; the match to TRBD1 covers 11 bases. J gave up 8 bases and V 8 bases, and 8 bases lay outside the gene matches. The CDR3 consists of 15 residues. The V gene's germline CDR1 is ENHRY and CDR2 SYGVKD. The CDR3 coding sequence is TGTGCCATCGGCGGACAGGGGGCCCGGGATTCACCCCTCCACTTT. Amino acids: CAIGGQGARDSPLHF.

CDR3 DNA sequence: TGTGCCAGCTCACTATTGGCCGGGCAGTTTGACACTGAAGCTTTCTTT. Translating gives CASSLLAGQFDTEAFF. The V call is TRBV18, the J call TRBJ1-1, with D unresolved. This CDR3 spans 16 amino acids. Germline-derived CDR1 and CDR2 are KGHSH and LQKENI. The germline V and J ends were trimmed by 4 bases and 3 bases, with 18 bases remaining between them.

CDR3 amino acids: CASSVDSRNEKLFF. As DNA, the CDR3 is TGTGCCAGCAGCGTCGACAGCCGAAATGAAAAACTGTTTTTT. J is TRBJ1-4 and V is TRBV6-1; D may be TRBD1 (5 bases). V lost 6 bases and J lost 5, with 13 bases in between. The CDR3 loop spans 14 amino acids. CDR1 is MNHNS, CDR2 SASEGT, per germline.

This chain connects TRBV19 to TRBJ1-1; no clear D gene. CDR3 length: 15 residues. Trimming left V 7 bases short and J 0 bases short, with 15 bases between. Germline CDR1 and CDR2: LNHDA and SQIVND (reference sequence). The CDR3 region is CASNSEGGMNTEAFF. The DNA for the CDR3 is TGTGCCAGTAATTCGGAGGGTGGGATGAACACTGAAGCTTTCTTT.

This clone was picked up a small number of times. This rearrangement joins TRBV4-3 to TRBJ1-3; 10 bases line up with TRBD1. Per germline, CDR1 LGHNA and CDR2 YSLEER. This CDR3 is 17 amino acids long. V shed 0 bases, J shed 7 bases, and the junction held 9 bases outside the gene matches. CDR3: CASSQDWGQGRVNTIYF. The CDR3 DNA is TGCGCCAGCAGCCAAGATTGGGGACAGGGGAGAGTGAACACCATATATTTT.

J is TRBJ2-1 and V is TRBV5-4; 7 bases are a match to TRBD1. The CDR3 covers 14 residues. Trimming at V came to 6 bases and at J to 5 bases, leaving 8 bases not matched to a gene. Germline V gene sequence: CDR1 SGHNT, CDR2 YYREEE (reference sequence). In nucleotides, the CDR3 is TGTGCCAGCATAAGGACAGGTGCGAACAATGAGCAGTTCTTC. This codes for CASIRTGANNEQFF.

V and J are TRBV7-6 and TRBJ1-6; no clear D gene. Germline V CDR1 and CDR2: SGHVS, FNYEAQ. Trimming left V 5 bases short and J 9 bases short, with 14 bases between. The CDR3 spans 14 residues. DNA of the CDR3: TGTGCCAGCAGCAAACAGACTTCCGGTTCACCCCTCCACTTT. Residues: CASSKQTSGSPLHF.

This clone was found once. The chain employs TRBV6-1 and TRBJ1-2; no definite D call. Trimming pared 6 bases from V and 4 bases from J, leaving 18 bases between. The CDR3 has 15 residues. CDR1 and CDR2 (germline): MNHNS, SASEGT. The CDR3 DNA reads TGTGCCAGCAGGGCACCCTTTTGGACCTCCTATGGCTACACCTTC. Translated: CASRAPFWTSYGYTF.

The chain joins TRBV5-8 to TRBJ2-5; D unclear. In germline, CDR1 is SGHTS, CDR2 YDEGEE. Trimming pared 4 bases from V and 2 bases from J, leaving 15 bases between. There are 15 residues in the CDR3. CDR3 amino acids: CASSPRPPKQETQYF. The CDR3 coding sequence is TGTGCCAGCAGCCCCCGGCCCCCCAAACAAGAGACCCAGTACTTC.

The rearrangement joins TRBV5-6 to TRBJ1-1; D gene uncertain. Trimming shortened V by 0 bases and J by 0 bases, and 0 bases separated the two germline ends. CDR3 length: 12 residues. Germline V gene lookup returns CDR1 SGHDT and CDR2 YYEEEE. CDR3 sequence reads: CASSLVNTEAFF. CDR3 in DNA: TGTGCCAGCAGCTTGGTGAACACTGAAGCTTTCTTT. Variable domain in full (rest from reference TRBV5-6 and TRBJ1-1): DAGVTQSPTHLIKTRGQQVTLRCSPKSGHDTVSWYQQALGQGPQFIFQYYEEEERQRGNFPDRFSGHQFPNYSSELNVNALLLGDSALYLCASSLVNTEAFFGQGTRLTVV.

This chain links TRBV11-3 with TRBJ2-1; 9 bases line up with TRBD2. Per germline, CDR1 SGHNT and CDR2 YENEEA. CDR3 length: 15 amino acids. After removal of 5 bases from V and 3 bases from J, the junction contained 5 bases not matched to a gene. The DNA for the CDR3 is TGTGCCAGCAGCCCTAGCGGGGAGGACTACAATGAGCAGTTCTTC. It yields the protein CASSPSGEDYNEQFF.

The chain has TRBV5-1 and TRBJ2-1, with 9 bases lining up with TRBD2. The CDR3 has 15 residues. Trimming at V came to 0 bases and at J to 4 bases, leaving 2 bases not matched to a gene. CDR1 is SGHRS, CDR2 YFSETQ, per germline. CDR3 loop: CASSLEAGGYNEQFF. Written as DNA, the CDR3 is TGCGCCAGCAGCTTGGAAGCGGGGGGTTACAATGAGCAGTTCTTC.

The V and J genes are TRBV5-1 and TRBJ1-1; D perhaps matches TRBD1 (6 bases). From germline, CDR1 is SGHRS and CDR2 YFSETQ. The CDR3 spans 16 residues. V was clipped by 4 bases and J by 4 bases, with 20 bases between them. CDR3 protein: CASSLNLQGSGTEAFF. CDR3 bases: TGCGCCAGCAGCCTTAATCTTCAGGGGAGTGGCACTGAAGCTTTCTTT. The whole variable domain, filled in from reference TRBV5-1 and TRBJ1-1, reads KAGVTQTPRYLIKTRGQQVTLSCSPISGHRSVSWYQQTPGQGLQFLFEYFSETQRNKGNFPGRFSGRQFSNSRSEMNVSTLELGDSALYLCASSLNLQGSGTEAFFGQGTRLTVV.